This TCR beta chain was found in a study of shared clonotypes between healthy human individuals. The authors divided CD4+ cells into CD45RA+ naive and CD45RA-negative memory subsets. This CDR3 contains 16 residues. In germline, CDR1 is SGHRS, CDR2 YFSETQ. V was pared by 0 bases and J by 5 bases, with 7 bases of the junction left unmatched. The protocol was immunoSEQ multiplex PCR, while the TCRdb copy is restricted to in-frame clones and leaves out a portion. This sample has roughly 2.5 million clones; approximately 94% occur once, and the top ten carry around 0.15%. The TCR originated in a man between 18 and 29 years old in good health. The J gene is TRBJ2-3, the V gene TRBV5-1; 9 bases are shared with TRBD2. Sequenced input: naive CD4+ T cells sorted from blood. Subset of the sample: CD45RA+ positively selected. The CDR3 DNA is TGCGCCAGCAGCTTGGGGGCTGCGGGGGGGCAAGATACGCAGTATTTT. This sequence encodes CASSLGAAGGQDTQYF.